Each of the 31 T cell receptor beta chains below was sequenced from the same sample in a study of Ad26.COV2.S vaccination and SARS-CoV-2 variants. As to treatment: some 20 received Ad26.COV2.S at low or high dose, single or two shots; about 5 received placebo; per-sample allocation not given. At day 63 after the first vaccine or placebo injection, samples were drawn. The data were produced by immunoSEQ multiplex PCR, yet TCRdb's version contains in-frame clones alone and is incomplete. The sample lists about 680,000 clones, 89% seen once, with about 1.5% in the top ten. The sample here was peripheral blood, taken in a trial of Ad26.COV2.S vaccine versus placebo. The receptors were sampled from a person aged 18 to 59 who received the Ad26.COV2.S COVID-19 vaccine or a placebo.

A remark on this clone: The same CDR3 arises from other DNA sequences in this sample as well. V is TRBV6-6 and J is TRBJ2-7; D gene unclear. The germline V and J ends were trimmed by 2 bases and 4 bases, with 3 bases remaining between them. Germline V gene lookup returns CDR1 MNHNY and CDR2 SVGAGI (reference sequence). The CDR3 is made up of 11 amino acids. CDR3 loop: CASSYRYEQYF. The CDR3 DNA reads TGTGCCAGCAGTTACAGGTACGAGCAGTACTTC.

The CDR3 is CASSLAAGQETQYF. The CDR3 DNA is TGCGCCAGCAGCTTGGCAGCGGGGCAAGAGACCCAGTACTTC. The chain joins TRBV5-1 to TRBJ2-5; TRBD2 matches at 7 bases. Germline V gene sequence: CDR1 SGHRS, CDR2 YFSETQ. The trim removed 0 bases at V and 2 bases at J, leaving 1 base unmatched. The CDR3 length is 14 residues.

The chain uses TRBV9 and TRBJ2-3; 8 positions match TRBD1. This CDR3 spans 13 amino acids. V shed 4 bases and J 5 bases; nucleotides not matched to a gene: 3. The germline V gene has CDR1 SGDLS and CDR2 YYNGEE. The DNA of the CDR3 is TGTGCCAGCAGCATCGGGACAGGAGATACGCAGTATTTT. It translates to CASSIGTGDTQYF.

This chain uses TRBV11-2 with TRBJ1-5; possibly TRBD1 for D (5 bases). The length of the CDR3 is 14 residues. The V gene's germline CDR1 is SGHAT and CDR2 FQNNGV. Trimming shortened V by 6 bases and J by 6 bases, and 15 bases separated the two germline ends. The CDR3 sequence: CASSLPGDSQPQHF. CDR3 coding DNA: TGTGCCAGCAGTCTCCCGGGGGATAGTCAGCCCCAGCATTTT.

This clone was seen once. The genes are TRBV3-1 (or the pseudogene TRBV3-2) and TRBJ1-1; no clear D gene. CDR3 length equals 11 residues. Trimming cost V 0 bases and J 6 bases, with 2 bases left between them. The V gene's germline CDR1 is LGHDT and CDR2 YNNKEL (reference sequence). CDR3 sequence (DNA): TGTGCCAGCAGCCAAGAGGCTGAAGCTTTCTTT. Its translation: CASSQEAEAFF.

This clone was observed a few times. The rearrangement uses TRBV10-3 and TRBJ1-5, with TRBD1 identical over 10 bases. The V gene end was trimmed by 2 bases and the J gene end by 9 bases; junction bases not matched to a gene: 1. CDR3 length: 13 amino acids. Looked up from germline, CDR1 is ENHRY and CDR2 is SYGVKD. CDR3 nucleotides: TGTGCCATCAGTGAGGGACAGGGGGTGCCCCAGCATTTT. Translation gives CAISEGQGVPQHF.

The V and J genes are TRBV7-9 and TRBJ2-7; 8 bases align to TRBD2. J lost 2 bases, V lost 5 bases, and 5 bases had no gene match. The CDR3 sequence is 14 residues long. The germline CDR1 and CDR2 sequences are SEHNR and FQNEAQ (reference sequence). In DNA form, the CDR3 reads TGTGCCAGCAGCCTAACTAGCGGAACCTACGAGCAGTACTTC. It specifies CASSLTSGTYEQYF. The full variable domain, rest sourced from reference TRBV7-9 and TRBJ2-7, is DTGVSQNPRHKITKRGQNVTFRCDPISEHNRLYWYRQTLGQGPEFLTYFQNEAQLEKSRLLSDRFSAERPKGSFSTLEIQRTEQGDSAMYLCASSLTSGTYEQYFGPGTRLTVT.

This clone has a single count. The chain uses TRBV5-5 and TRBJ2-3, with D unclear. This CDR3 spans 14 amino acids. The germline V gene encodes CDR1 SGHKS and CDR2 YYEKEE (reference sequence). V was clipped by 0 bases and J by 5 bases, with 10 bases between them. Here the CDR3 DNA reads TGTGCCAGCAGCTTGGCCGGTGTACAAGATACGCAGTATTTT. This codes for CASSLAGVQDTQYF.

Here the CDR3 DNA reads TGTGCCAGCAGCCGAGGACAGGGAGGGGCGGAGCAGTTCTTC. This translates into CASSRGQGGAEQFF. V gene TRBV7-3 combines with J gene TRBJ2-1; the D gene is possibly TRBD1 (8 bases). This CDR3 is built from 14 residues. V was cut by 5 bases and J by 10 bases, with 18 bases left in between. CDR1 and CDR2 from the germline V gene are SGHTA and FQGTGA.

The V and J genes are TRBV4-1 and TRBJ1-4; 7 bases are a match to TRBD1. V lost 3 bases to trimming and J lost 6 bases; unmatched junction nucleotides: 13. The CDR3 is made up of 17 amino acids. The V gene's germline CDR1 is MGHRA and CDR2 YSYEKL. CDR3 DNA sequence: TGCGCCAGCAGCCAGGCGAATCAGGGGGGGGTAGATGAAAAACTGTTTTTT. Protein sequence: CASSQANQGGVDEKLFF.

This chain joins TRBV11-2 and TRBJ2-3; perhaps TRBD2 as D (6 bases). The germline V and J ends were trimmed by 1 base and 5 bases, with 16 bases remaining between them. Germline CDR1 and CDR2: SGHAT and FQNNGV. The length of the CDR3 is 16 residues. CDR3 amino acids: CASSLVGGFALDTQYF. The CDR3 nucleotides are TGTGCCAGCAGCTTAGTCGGGGGATTTGCCTTAGATACGCAGTATTTT.

As regards this clone: The same CDR3 arises from other DNA sequences in this sample as well. The chain is built from TRBV18 and TRBJ2-5, with 10 bases matching TRBD1. The CDR3 length is 15 residues. Unmatched junction bases numbered 2, after V lost 3 bases and J lost 1 base. Germline lookup yields CDR1 KGHSH and CDR2 LQKENI. CDR3 bases: TGTGCCAGCTCACCCCGACAGGGGGCCCAAGAGACCCAGTACTTC. Translation gives CASSPRQGAQETQYF.

This clone was counted only a few times. The chain has TRBV6-5 and TRBJ1-4, with D hard to call. V lost 6 bases and J lost 0, with 8 bases in between. Germline V gene sequence: CDR1 MNHEY, CDR2 SVGAGI. The CDR3 consists of 14 residues. The CDR3 DNA is TGTGCCAGCAGGGGCGGTGCAACTAATGAAAAACTGTTTTTT. It specifies CASRGGATNEKLFF.

The V and J genes are TRBV12-3 or TRBV12-4 and TRBJ1-5, with D unclear. The CDR3 length is 12 residues. V was trimmed by 5 bases and J by 4 bases, leaving 6 bases between them. CDR3 bases: TGTGCCAGCAGTCAGCCTAATCAGCCCCAGCATTTT. Its translation is CASSQPNQPQHF.

This rearrangement joins TRBV6-5 to TRBJ2-3; perhaps TRBD2 as D (5 bases). CDR3 length: 14 residues. CDR1 and CDR2 (germline): MNHEY, SVGAGI. With 4 bases removed from V and 2 bases from J, the gap between germline ends came to 10 bases. In DNA, the CDR3 is TGTGCCAGCAGTTTAAGCGGACCCACAGATACGCAGTATTTT. This gives the protein CASSLSGPTDTQYF.

The chain combines TRBV18 with TRBJ2-6; 11 bases match TRBD1. This CDR3 has 18 residues. Germline assignment: CDR1 KGHSH and CDR2 LQKENI. The V segment lost 3 bases and the J segment 0 bases; nucleotides outside the gene matches: 4. DNA of the CDR3: TGTGCCAGCTCACCCCCGGGACAGGGGGGCTCTGGGGCCAACGTCCTGACTTTC. It translates to CASSPPGQGGSGANVLTF.

The V gene is TRBV12-3 or TRBV12-4, the J gene TRBJ1-2, with 12 bases matching TRBD1. The junction had 1 base not matched to a gene; V was cut back by 3 bases and J by 8 bases. CDR3 length equals 13 residues. The CDR3, as DNA: TGTGCCAGCAGTTTCGGGACAGGGGGCGGCTACACCTTC. It specifies CASSFGTGGGYTF.

The chain couples TRBV18 to TRBJ1-4; D is undetermined. The CDR3 extends over 12 amino acids. V lost 0 bases, J lost 11 bases, and 7 bases lay in between. From germline, CDR1 is KGHSH and CDR2 LQKENI. Here the CDR3 DNA reads TGTGCCAGCTCACCACCGGACGGGAAACTGTTTTTT. Translated, it gives CASSPPDGKLFF.

The CDR3, as DNA: TGCAGCGTTGAAGATCGGGCGGGGGAAAGTTACGAGCAGTACTTC. This encodes CSVEDRAGESYEQYF. The chain recombines TRBV29-1 with TRBJ2-7; TRBD2 agrees at 7 bases. There are 15 residues in the CDR3. In germline, CDR1 is SQVTM, CDR2 ANQGSEA. Unmatched junction bases numbered 9, after V lost 0 bases and J lost 4 bases.

This chain uses TRBV6-5 with TRBJ2-1; D unresolved. V lost 5 bases, J lost 0 bases, and 8 bases lay in between. The germline CDR1 and CDR2 sequences are MNHEY and SVGAGI. The CDR3 contains 14 residues. For the CDR3, the DNA is TGTGCCAGCAGTCCCAGCGACTCCTACAATGAGCAGTTCTTC. Translated, it gives CASSPSDSYNEQFF.

The chain has TRBV7-2 and TRBJ1-5, with D hard to call. This CDR3 region has 12 residues. V was shortened by 5 bases and J by 6 bases, with 8 bases between the two germline ends. The germline V gene encodes CDR1 SGHTA and CDR2 FQGNSA. This CDR3 reads CASSEGFQPQHF. CDR3 nucleotides: TGTGCCAGCAGCGAGGGTTTTCAGCCCCAGCATTTT. Supplemented by reference TRBV7-2 and TRBJ1-5, the full variable domain reads GAGVSQSPSNKVTEKGKDVELRCDPISGHTALYWYRQSLGQGLEFLIYFQGNSAPDKSGLPSDRFSAERTGGSVSTLTIQRTQQEDSAVYLCASSEGFQPQHFGDGTRLSIL.

This clone showed up just once. V gene TRBV6-5 combines with J gene TRBJ2-5, with 8 bases fitting TRBD2. The ends lost 0 bases at V and 5 bases at J; junction bases unmatched: 5. Germline V lookup: CDR1 MNHEY, CDR2 SVGAGI. This CDR3 is built from 15 residues. CDR3 nucleotides: TGTGCCAGCAGTTACTCGTATAGCGGGACGGAGACCCAGTACTTC. It translates to CASSYSYSGTETQYF.

This clone was detected once. The J gene is TRBJ2-1, the V gene TRBV2; a weak D match, TRBD2 (5 bases). CDR3 size: 13 residues. Germline CDR1 is SNHLY and CDR2 is FYNNEI. Trimming pared 7 bases from V and 6 bases from J, leaving 13 bases between. This CDR3 reads CASTQTDFNEQFF. The DNA of the CDR3 is TGTGCCAGCACCCAGACGGACTTCAATGAGCAGTTCTTC.

As to this clone: The same CDR3 arises from other DNA sequences in this sample as well. The chain links TRBV5-1 to TRBJ2-7; TRBD2 agrees at 7 bases. Losses at the gene ends were 2 bases for V and 0 bases for J; bases not matched to a gene: 2. The CDR3 extends over 14 amino acids. The V gene's germline CDR1 is SGHRS and CDR2 YFSETQ. The CDR3 coding sequence is TGCGCCAGCAGCTTAGGCGGGAGCTCCTACGAGCAGTACTTC. It encodes CASSLGGSSYEQYF.

The chain uses TRBV7-2 and TRBJ2-2; possible D gene TRBD2, 6 bases. The germline gives CDR1 SGHTA, CDR2 FQGNSA. Trimming pared 1 base from V and 5 bases from J, leaving 11 bases between. This CDR3 is built from 15 residues. CDR3: CASSLGTKKTGELFF. The CDR3 DNA follows: TGTGCCAGCAGCTTAGGGACTAAGAAAACCGGGGAGCTGTTTTTT.

The chain combines TRBV11-2 with TRBJ2-7; 7 bases match TRBD2. The CDR3 sequence is 14 residues long. Germline V gene sequence: CDR1 SGHAT, CDR2 FQNNGV. The junction had 3 bases not matched to a gene; V was cut back by 1 base and J by 3 bases. CDR3 in amino acids: CASSLGLAHYEQYF. CDR3 in DNA: TGTGCCAGCAGCTTAGGACTAGCTCACTACGAGCAGTACTTC.

V gene TRBV6-1 combines with J gene TRBJ1-1, with D possibly TRBD1 on 5 matching bases. CDR1 is MNHNS, CDR2 SASEGT, per germline. V lost 2 bases to trimming and J lost 1 base, with 11 bases between them. The CDR3 length is 15 residues. In DNA form, the CDR3 reads TGTGCCAGCAGTGAATTCCGGGGGGGGAACACTGAAGCTTTCTTT. It codes for CASSEFRGGNTEAFF.

The chain couples TRBV12-3 or TRBV12-4 to TRBJ1-6; maybe TRBD1 (5 bases). Trimming removed 9 bases from V and 6 bases from J, with 12 bases in between. The CDR3 is made up of 13 amino acids. CDR3 sequence: CASGGPLNSPLHF. The CDR3, as DNA: TGTGCCAGTGGGGGACCGCTTAATTCACCCCTCCACTTT.

The J gene is TRBJ2-4, the V gene TRBV30; 12 nucleotides match TRBD2. The CDR3 is made up of 15 amino acids. Germline V gives CDR1 GTSNPN, CDR2 SVGIG (reference sequence). The J segment lost 8 bases and the V segment lost 3 bases, leaving 8 bases of the junction unmatched. The CDR3 is CAWRSSGRAGDIQYF. As DNA, the CDR3 is TGTGCCTGGAGGTCTAGCGGGAGGGCCGGAGACATTCAGTACTTC. Together with reference TRBV30 and TRBJ2-4, the CDR3 gives the full variable domain: SQTIHQWPATLVQPVGSPLSLECTVEGTSNPNLYWYRQAAGRGLQLLFYSVGIGQISSEVPQNLSASRPQDRQFILSSKKLLLSDSGFYLCAWRSSGRAGDIQYFGAGTRLSVL.

This chain's CDR3 is CASSLQGFGYTF. The CDR3 nucleotides are TGTGCCAGCAGCTTACAGGGCTTTGGCTACACCTTC. The J gene is TRBJ1-2, the V gene TRBV5-5, with a weak D call TRBD1 (6 bases). The CDR3 sequence is 12 residues long. Germline values: CDR1 SGHKS, CDR2 YYEKEE (reference sequence). The ends were cut back, 2 bases at V and 7 bases at J, with 9 bases in the middle.

V gene TRBV29-1 combines with J gene TRBJ1-1; no reliable D call. The germline gives CDR1 SQVTM, CDR2 ANQGSEA. V was trimmed by 7 bases and J by 1 base, leaving 7 bases between them. CDR3 length equals 11 residues. The DNA of the CDR3 is TGCAGCGCGTCAGAGAACACTGAAGCTTTCTTT. Translated: CSASENTEAFF.